The 8 T cell receptor beta chains presented below share a single source sample, sequenced in a study of regulatory T cells in long-lasting Graves disease. Time point noted: newly diagnosed GD, antithyroid drugs for less than 3 months. The TCR library was made from RNA that had been extracted from PBMCs in TRIzol. Researchers made TCR beta libraries by using iRepertoire HTBI primers and running Arm-PCR on CDR3 regions. TCRdb re-called the multiplex PCR reads through MiXCR, storing one row per CDR3 protein. Of 550,000 to 600,000 distinct CDR3 sequences in the sample, about 16% were seen once. These records were also assigned to another study, of T cells in Graves' hyperthyroidism and ophthalmopathy.

This specimen was peripheral blood mononuclear cells (PBMCs), taken at new diagnosis, from a patient treated with antithyroid drugs. These receptors were taken from a man aged 18 to 35 with Graves disease.

This clonotype has just a few counts. The chain couples TRBV27 to TRBJ2-7; 8 nucleotides line up with TRBD1. The CDR3 totals 13 residues. Germline CDR1 and CDR2: MNHEY and SMNVEV (reference sequence). The trim removed 5 bases at V and 2 bases at J, leaving 2 bases unmatched. The CDR3 is CASSIRGPYEQYF. CDR3 DNA: TGTGCCAGCAGTATCAGGGGGCCCTACGAGCAGTACTTC.

The sample holds a few counts of this clonotype. V gene TRBV20-1 combines with J gene TRBJ1-6; possibly TRBD1 for D (5 bases). V lost 6 bases, J lost 7 bases, and 13 bases lay in between. Germline CDR1 and CDR2: DFQATT and SNEGSKA (reference sequence). This CDR3 has 13 amino acids. This CDR3 reads CSARKTENSPLHF. The CDR3 region has the DNA TGCAGTGCGAGAAAGACAGAGAATTCACCCCTCCACTTT.

This clonotype has at least ten counts. V usage is TRBV20-1 and J usage is TRBJ1-2; no reliable D call. Trimming cost V 7 bases and J 0 bases, with 12 bases left between them. The germline CDR1 and CDR2 sequences are DFQATT and SNEGSKA (reference sequence). The CDR3 consists of 13 residues. CDR3 loop: CSVSLPTNYGYTF. CDR3 sequence (DNA): TGCAGTGTCTCTCTACCCACTAACTATGGCTACACCTTC.

This clonotype was counted between two and nine times. The V gene is TRBV7-2, the J gene TRBJ2-3, with D uncertain. The germline V and J ends were trimmed by 2 bases and 7 bases, with 7 bases remaining between them. CDR1 and CDR2 from the germline V gene are SGHTA and FQGNSA. The CDR3 has 12 residues. The CDR3 DNA reads TGTGCCAGCAGCTTATCCCCGAATACGCAGTATTTT. Translating gives CASSLSPNTQYF.

This clonotype was recorded at least ten times. This chain connects TRBV30 to TRBJ1-3, with D uncertain. CDR3 length equals 14 residues. Germline V gene lookup returns CDR1 GTSNPN and CDR2 SVGIG (reference sequence). V lost 3 bases and J lost 0, with 9 bases in between. In DNA, the CDR3 is TGTGCCTGGAGCGCAGCGATCTCTGGAAACACCATATATTTT. Translating gives CAWSAAISGNTIYF. Combining the CDR3 with reference TRBV30 and TRBJ1-3 gives the whole variable domain SQTIHQWPATLVQPVGSPLSLECTVEGTSNPNLYWYRQAAGRGLQLLFYSVGIGQISSEVPQNLSASRPQDRQFILSSKKLLLSDSGFYLCAWSAAISGNTIYFGEGSWLTVV.

The chain couples TRBV14 to TRBJ1-1; no clear D gene. V lost 0 bases, J lost 11 bases, and 16 bases lay in between. Germline CDR1 reads SGHDN; CDR2 reads FVKESK. The CDR3 covers 14 residues. The CDR3, as DNA: TGTGCCAGCAGCCAAGATGAGGCTTTACGAGGGGCTTTCTTT. Encoded protein: CASSQDEALRGAFF.

This clonotype was seen many times. The chain has TRBV27 and TRBJ2-5; D might be TRBD1 or TRBD2, each matching 5 bases. Germline assignment: CDR1 MNHEY and CDR2 SMNVEV (reference sequence). The CDR3 extends over 17 amino acids. Trimming cost V 5 bases and J 1 base, with 20 bases left between them. For the CDR3, the DNA is TGTGCCAGCAGTACATCGGCTGGGGGTACGCCCCAAGAGACCCAGTACTTC. This sequence encodes CASSTSAGGTPQETQYF.

This clonotype was counted many times. The chain uses TRBV20-1 and TRBJ2-7; possibly TRBD1 for D (6 bases). V was pared by 2 bases and J by 5 bases, with 16 bases between. CDR1 is DFQATT and CDR2 is SNEGSKA in the germline V gene (reference sequence). The CDR3 covers 14 residues. The CDR3 DNA reads as TGCAGTGCTAGAACTCCCAGGGGTCCGAACGAGCAGTACTTC. Protein sequence: CSARTPRGPNEQYF.